The 26 T cell receptor beta chains given below trace back to one sample, sequenced in a study of CD8+ T cells in alopecia areata. cDNA prepared by RNA extraction and subsequent reverse transcription served as the template for sequencing. Method: immunoSEQ multiplex PCR; TCRdb's copy keeps in-frame clones and lacks some. The sample has 120,000 or so clones; over 60% are singletons. The material sequenced was CD4+ T cells sorted from blood. Receptors originate from a human donor in good health.

The chain joins TRBV20-1 to TRBJ2-7; no firm D call. The germline V gene has CDR1 DFQATT and CDR2 SNEGSKA (reference sequence). The CDR3 spans 10 residues. V was clipped by 5 bases and J by 4 bases, with 6 bases between them. This CDR3 is CSAGEYEQYF. CDR3 nucleotides: TGCAGTGCTGGTGAATACGAGCAGTACTTC.

This chain uses TRBV13 with TRBJ2-5, with D unresolved. CDR3 length equals 11 residues. Germline-derived CDR1 and CDR2 are PRHDT and FYEKMQ (reference sequence). The V gene lost 3 bases and the J gene lost 1 base, with 0 bases spanning the gap. The CDR3 DNA is TGTGCCAGCAGCTTCCAAGAGACCCAGTACTTC. As protein: CASSFQETQYF.

J is TRBJ1-5 and V is TRBV27, with D perhaps TRBD1 (5 bases). Trimming stripped 6 bases from V and 5 bases from J, with 8 bases between. The germline V gene has CDR1 MNHEY and CDR2 SMNVEV (reference sequence). The CDR3 runs 12 residues. CDR3 sequence (DNA): TGTGCCAGCAGAGGCAGGGATCAGCCCCAGCATTTT. Amino acid sequence: CASRGRDQPQHF.

About this clone: One end of the junction fails to match germline, which may point to a read error. This sample includes further DNA sequences coding for the same CDR3. The chain employs TRBV7-9 and TRBJ2-1; TRBD1 is a possible D gene (6 bases). The CDR3 loop spans 12 amino acids. Germline assignment: CDR1 SEHNR and CDR2 FQNEAQ (reference sequence). The CDR3 DNA sequence: TGTGCCAGTAGCTGGACAGAATATGAGCAGTTCTTC. It specifies CASSWTEYEQFF.

This sequence joins TRBV7-9 and TRBJ1-3; D remains ambiguous. The CDR3 totals 17 residues. CDR1 and CDR2 from the germline V gene are SEHNR and FQNEAQ (reference sequence). V lost 3 bases to trimming and J lost 0 bases, with 15 bases between them. DNA for the CDR3: TGTGCCAGCAGCTTGAGAGTCGCGGCTAGCTCTGGAAACACCATATATTTT. This gives the protein CASSLRVAASSGNTIYF.

The gene calls are TRBV27 and TRBJ1-5; no reliable D call. CDR1 MNHEY and CDR2 SMNVEV come from the germline V gene (reference sequence). The CDR3 spans 15 residues. V shed 3 bases and J shed 7 bases, with 16 bases lying between them. The CDR3 nucleotides are TGTGCCAGCAGTTTGACCCAGGAGGAGCGGCAGCCCCAGCATTTT. Amino acids: CASSLTQEERQPQHF.

The chain couples TRBV29-1 to TRBJ1-4; no reliable D call. The CDR3 runs 12 residues. The V and J ends lost 7 bases and 5 bases respectively, with 11 bases between them. The germline V gene encodes CDR1 SQVTM and CDR2 ANQGSEA. The CDR3 reads CSGRATNEKLFF. CDR3 coding DNA: TGCAGCGGACGGGCCACCAATGAAAAACTGTTTTTT.

This clone was observed a handful of times. This chain connects TRBV29-1 to TRBJ2-5; no firm D call. The CDR3 is 12 residues long. In germline, CDR1 is SQVTM, CDR2 ANQGSEA. V was trimmed by 2 bases and J by 5 bases, leaving 9 bases between them. The CDR3 here is CSVEPLGETQYF. DNA for the CDR3: TGCAGCGTTGAACCCCTGGGGGAGACCCAGTACTTC.

This clone was counted many times. The rearrangement links TRBV15 to TRBJ1-6; D unresolved. Per germline, CDR1 LNHNV and CDR2 YYDKDF (reference sequence). Trimming shortened V by 4 bases and J by 8 bases, and 12 bases separated the two germline ends. This CDR3 is 14 amino acids long. The CDR3 nucleotides are TGTGCCACCAGCAAGGAGAACCCGGATTCACCCCTCCACTTT. This sequence encodes CATSKENPDSPLHF.

The chain links TRBV5-1 to TRBJ1-1; D is uncertain. The CDR3 sequence is 13 residues long. The germline V gene encodes CDR1 SGHRS and CDR2 YFSETQ. V gave up 0 bases and J gave up 3 bases, with 6 bases separating them. Here the CDR3 DNA reads TGCGCCAGCAGCTTGGAAAGACACACTGAAGCTTTCTTT. Translated: CASSLERHTEAFF.

This chain links TRBV7-2 with TRBJ1-2; the match to TRBD1 covers 12 bases. The CDR3 totals 16 residues. V was pared by 2 bases and J by 7 bases, with 8 bases of the junction left unmatched. Per germline, CDR1 SGHTA and CDR2 FQGNSA. The CDR3 region is CASSLSPGQGASGYTF. The CDR3 nucleotides read TGTGCCAGCAGCTTATCCCCGGGACAGGGGGCCTCTGGCTACACCTTC.

V gene TRBV29-1 combines with J gene TRBJ2-7; 12 bases line up with TRBD1. CDR1 SQVTM and CDR2 ANQGSEA come from the germline V gene. The CDR3 sequence is 14 residues long. V dropped 3 bases and J dropped 7; count of bases not matched to a gene: 7. The CDR3 loop reads CSVDSGQGAGEQYF. In DNA, the CDR3 is TGCAGCGTTGACTCGGGACAGGGGGCCGGAGAGCAGTACTTC.

The rearrangement joins TRBV28 to TRBJ2-7; 9 bases match TRBD1. Germline-derived CDR1 and CDR2 are MDHEN and SYDVKM. The CDR3 loop spans 14 amino acids. J was trimmed by 5 bases and V by 4 bases; bases with no gene match: 6. The CDR3 loop is CASSYRGPRNEQYF. The CDR3, as DNA: TGTGCCAGCAGTTACAGGGGGCCTAGGAACGAGCAGTACTTC.

This clone was observed a handful of times. This sequence joins TRBV7-2 and TRBJ1-5, with a weak D call TRBD1 (5 bases). The V end lost 5 bases, the J end lost 6 bases, and 17 bases lay between the germline ends. The CDR3 totals 15 residues. Germline V CDR1 and CDR2: SGHTA, FQGNSA. In DNA form, the CDR3 reads TGTGCCAGCAGCCGAGCAGGCAGGGTACGTCAGCCCCAGCATTTT. Encoded protein: CASSRAGRVRQPQHF.

The chain combines TRBV7-2 with TRBJ2-3; weak D call: TRBD2 (5 bases). Trimming removed 8 bases from V and 6 bases from J, with 15 bases in between. The CDR3 is made up of 13 amino acids. Germline V gives CDR1 SGHTA, CDR2 FQGNSA. Here the CDR3 reads CASSSIPGDTQYF. CDR3 bases: TGTGCCAGCTCATCCATTCCGGGGGATACGCAGTATTTT. Filled out from reference TRBV7-2 and TRBJ2-3, the complete variable domain reads GAGVSQSPSNKVTEKGKDVELRCDPISGHTALYWYRQSLGQGLEFLIYFQGNSAPDKSGLPSDRFSAERTGGSVSTLTIQRTQQEDSAVYLCASSSIPGDTQYFGPGTRLTVL.

This chain joins TRBV7-9 and TRBJ1-2; D call uncertain. V was shortened by 5 bases and J by 7 bases, with 14 bases between the two germline ends. The CDR3 is 13 residues long. The germline V gene has CDR1 SEHNR and CDR2 FQNEAQ (reference sequence). Here the CDR3 reads CASSPRGETGYTF. For the CDR3, the DNA is TGTGCCAGCAGCCCACGGGGAGAGACTGGCTACACCTTC.

The genes are TRBV30 and TRBJ1-4; a weak D match, TRBD1 (5 bases). The V gene's germline CDR1 is GTSNPN and CDR2 SVGIG (reference sequence). The CDR3 is made up of 13 amino acids. Trimming removed 4 bases from V and 8 bases from J, with 14 bases in between. The CDR3, as DNA: TGTGCCTGGATAGGGCAGGGAGGAGAAAAACTGTTTTTT. Translation gives CAWIGQGGEKLFF.

The rearrangement links TRBV11-2 to TRBJ2-5; 12 nucleotides align to TRBD2. The CDR3 contains 17 residues. Germline-derived CDR1 and CDR2 are SGHAT and FQNNGV. Unmatched junction bases numbered 8, after V lost 4 bases and J lost 2 bases. The CDR3 bases are TGTGCCAGCAGCTACCGGACTAGCGGGGTCACACAAGAGACCCAGTACTTC. It is translated as CASSYRTSGVTQETQYF.

The V call is TRBV4-1, the J call TRBJ2-5, with TRBD2 identical over 10 bases. Trimming cost V 4 bases and J 5 bases; bases outside gene matches: 13. The CDR3 extends over 17 amino acids. The germline gives CDR1 MGHRA, CDR2 YSYEKL. The CDR3 region has the DNA TGCGCCAGCAGCCGTCGAAGTCCGGGACTAGCGTCCGAGACCCAGTACTTC. Translation: CASSRRSPGLASETQYF.

The genes are TRBV5-1 and TRBJ2-2; tentative D call: TRBD2 (5 bases). V lost 0 bases and J 4 bases, leaving 13 bases between the germline ends. Germline CDR1 and CDR2: SGHRS and YFSETQ. This CDR3 has 16 residues. The CDR3 spells CASSLVVGGPTGELFF. In DNA, the CDR3 is TGCGCCAGCAGCTTGGTAGTGGGCGGGCCCACCGGGGAGCTGTTTTTT.

The chain links TRBV29-1 to TRBJ1-1; D may be TRBD1 (6 bases). The germline CDR1 and CDR2 sequences are SQVTM and ANQGSEA. The CDR3 has 14 amino acids. Trimming cost V 7 bases and J 1 base, with 16 bases left between them. Written as DNA, the CDR3 is TGCAGCGCCGACTCCGGGGGCGGGAACACTGAAGCTTTCTTT. Amino acids: CSADSGGGNTEAFF.

The V gene is TRBV30, the J gene TRBJ2-6, with D tentatively TRBD1 (5 bases). V was shortened by 3 bases and J by 0 bases, with 15 bases between the two germline ends. The germline V gene has CDR1 GTSNPN and CDR2 SVGIG (reference sequence). CDR3 length equals 17 residues. The CDR3 loop is CAWSRLDTSSGANVLTF. In nucleotides, the CDR3 is TGTGCCTGGAGCCGATTGGACACCAGCTCTGGGGCCAACGTCCTGACTTTC.

The chain links TRBV29-1 to TRBJ1-1; D unclear. V lost 3 bases, J lost 1 base, and 6 bases lay in between. Germline-derived CDR1 and CDR2 are SQVTM and ANQGSEA. The CDR3 consists of 12 residues. CDR3: CSVDPKNTEAFF. CDR3 nucleotides: TGCAGCGTTGATCCGAAGAACACTGAAGCTTTCTTT.

The CDR3 DNA is TGCAGTGCTTGGCGGGACAGGGACAACACCTTC. Its translation is CSAWRDRDNTF. The J gene is TRBJ1-2, the V gene TRBV20-1, with 9 bases identical to TRBD1. V gave up 5 bases and J gave up 12 bases; unmatched junction bases: 7. The CDR3 sequence is 11 residues long. The V gene's germline CDR1 is DFQATT and CDR2 SNEGSKA (reference sequence).

The genes are TRBV6-1 and TRBJ1-5, with D hard to call. CDR1 is MNHNS and CDR2 is SASEGT in the germline V gene. The V and J ends lost 1 base and 7 bases respectively, with 11 bases between them. The CDR3 is 14 residues long. The CDR3 region has the DNA TGTGCCAGCAGTGAAGGCAGGTTTGGGCAGCCCCAGCATTTT. Translated, it gives CASSEGRFGQPQHF.

The CDR3 DNA follows: TGTGCCAGCAGTTACTCCGGGGAAGGCGGATATGGCTACACCTTC. Its protein is CASSYSGEGGYGYTF. This chain links TRBV6-5 with TRBJ1-2, with D hard to call. Germline assignment: CDR1 MNHEY and CDR2 SVGAGI. Trimming pared 0 bases from V and 5 bases from J, leaving 13 bases between. The CDR3 sequence is 15 residues long.